This TCR beta chain was retrieved from a study of blood T cell repertoires in COVID-19. The wider study: Collection of acute and convalescent COVID-19 samples took place in the United States, Italy and Spain. The cDNA or gDNA used as material had been derived from T cells, B-cell-depleted T cells, or PBMCs.

This CDR3 has 15 amino acids. V was shortened by 0 bases and J by 2 bases, with 11 bases between the two germline ends. The germline gives CDR1 SGHRS, CDR2 YFSETQ. As processed by the authors: For nucleated cells, counts were estimated from reference gene primer amplification. Produced via immunoSEQ multiplex PCR; TCRdb's table is partial and in-frame only. V, J and clone size were drawn from that table, and D and trimming were deduced from the DNA. Seen here are approximately 140,000 clones, 70% to 90% observed once, and the top ten hold roughly 3%. The chain is built from TRBV5-1 and TRBJ2-5, with D perhaps TRBD2 (6 bases). This receptor was obtained from a man in his 70s with acute or convalescent COVID-19. The specimen sequenced was peripheral blood. The CDR3 DNA follows: TGCGCCAGCAGCTTGGCGGGTGGGACTCAAGAGACCCAGTACTTC. The encoded protein is CASSLAGGTQETQYF.